This entry concerns a single TCR beta chain. This sample stems from a study of human T cells and chemical hapten exposure. About the study: For sensitization, 2% DPC was applied to an approximately 2 cm by approximately 2 cm patch of upper inner arm skin. DPC 0.01% went on the upper back by patch test, with reading at 6 days. Recorded diagnoses among the mostly female patients were alopecia areata, totalis or universalis.

The CDR3 sequence is 14 residues long. The germline gives CDR1 GTSNPN, CDR2 SVGIG (reference sequence). V was trimmed by 0 bases and J by 1 base, leaving 6 bases between them. Single cDNA molecules in the library carried unique molecular identifiers attached during preparation. TCRdb called the RACE reads again in MiXCR, with one record for every CDR3 protein. The sample yields more than 300,000 distinct CDR3 sequences, less than 6.5% seen once. The time point denotes: pre-sensitization, week 0. Treatment described: therapeutic diphenylcyclopropenone sensitization with weekly scalp DPC. The receptor comes from a woman aged 50 to 60 with alopecia areata. Some clones in this sample may be carry-over from other donors' samples. The V call is TRBV30, the J call TRBJ1-4, with unresolved D. The input for sequencing was whole blood, taken in connection with sensitization to the hapten diphenylcyclopropenone (DPC). CDR3 in amino acids: CAWSVRVTNEKLFF. Written as DNA, the CDR3 is TGTGCCTGGAGTGTCCGGGTAACTAATGAAAAACTGTTTTTT. The whole variable domain, filled in from reference TRBV30 and TRBJ1-4, reads SQTIHQWPATLVQPVGSPLSLECTVEGTSNPNLYWYRQAAGRGLQLLFYSVGIGQISSEVPQNLSASRPQDRQFILSSKKLLLSDSGFYLCAWSVRVTNEKLFFGSGTQLSVL.